This T cell receptor beta chain is drawn from a study of T cell changes during pregnancy in multiple sclerosis. Here immunoSEQ multiplex PCR was the method, and the copy in TCRdb shows in-frame clones only, minus some. The sample has 40,000 to 50,000 clones, about 89% seen once; the top ten hold 0.55% to 0.7%. Sequences were derived from CD4+ T cells from peripheral blood mononuclear cells, sampled in the first trimester of pregnancy. This TCR was sampled from a female donor with multiple sclerosis, enrolled in a pregnancy study.

The CDR3 loop reads CASSLHPIGPGLAGGRTGELFF. The CDR3, as DNA: TGTGCCAGCAGCTTACACCCTATAGGACCAGGGCTAGCGGGAGGACGCACCGGGGAGCTGTTTTTT. The genes are TRBV7-3 and TRBJ2-2; TRBD2 matches at 11 bases. Germline V CDR1 and CDR2: SGHTA, FQGTGA. The CDR3 totals 22 residues. Trimming took 2 bases from V and 4 from J; bases not matched to a gene: 21.